The clone carrying this T cell receptor (beta chain) is a singleton in its sample. Germline assignment: CDR1 MGHDK and CDR2 SYGVNS. The CDR3 sequence is 13 residues long. The V gene end was trimmed by 5 bases and the J gene end by 10 bases; junction bases not matched to a gene: 10. The sample belongs to a study of blood T cells in healthy people across ages. Together with a sample-barcoded 5' primer, a J-beta primer mix was included in a second PCR lasting about 7 to 11 cycles. TCRdb reprocessed the 5' RACE reads via MiXCR and lists one record per CDR3 protein. The sample has about 780,000 distinct CDR3 sequences, around 50% seen once.

The J gene is TRBJ1-1, the V gene TRBV25-1; 7 bases line up with TRBD1. This receptor was obtained from a man older than 75 in good health. The sequencing input was blood. The CDR3 coding sequence is TGTGCCAGCAGTCCTCACACGGGACAGTCAGCTTTCTTT. It codes for CASSPHTGQSAFF. Combining the CDR3 with reference TRBV25-1 and TRBJ1-1 gives the whole variable domain EADIYQTPRYLVIGTGKKITLECSQTMGHDKMYWYQQDPGMELHLIHYSYGVNSTEKGDLSSESTVSRIRTEHFPLTLESARPSHTSQYLCASSPHTGQSAFFGQGTRLTVV.